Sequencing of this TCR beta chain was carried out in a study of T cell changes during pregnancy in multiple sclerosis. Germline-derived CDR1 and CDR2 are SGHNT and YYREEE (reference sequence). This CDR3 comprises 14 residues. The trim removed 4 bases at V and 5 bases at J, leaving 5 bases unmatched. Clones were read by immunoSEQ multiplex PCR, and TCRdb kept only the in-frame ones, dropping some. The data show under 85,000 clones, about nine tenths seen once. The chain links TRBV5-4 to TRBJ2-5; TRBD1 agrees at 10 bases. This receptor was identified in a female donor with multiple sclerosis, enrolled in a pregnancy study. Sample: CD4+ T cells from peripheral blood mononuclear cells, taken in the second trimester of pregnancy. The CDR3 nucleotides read TGTGCCAGCAGCAGGGACAGGGGTAAGGAGACCCAGTACTTC. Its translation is CASSRDRGKETQYF.